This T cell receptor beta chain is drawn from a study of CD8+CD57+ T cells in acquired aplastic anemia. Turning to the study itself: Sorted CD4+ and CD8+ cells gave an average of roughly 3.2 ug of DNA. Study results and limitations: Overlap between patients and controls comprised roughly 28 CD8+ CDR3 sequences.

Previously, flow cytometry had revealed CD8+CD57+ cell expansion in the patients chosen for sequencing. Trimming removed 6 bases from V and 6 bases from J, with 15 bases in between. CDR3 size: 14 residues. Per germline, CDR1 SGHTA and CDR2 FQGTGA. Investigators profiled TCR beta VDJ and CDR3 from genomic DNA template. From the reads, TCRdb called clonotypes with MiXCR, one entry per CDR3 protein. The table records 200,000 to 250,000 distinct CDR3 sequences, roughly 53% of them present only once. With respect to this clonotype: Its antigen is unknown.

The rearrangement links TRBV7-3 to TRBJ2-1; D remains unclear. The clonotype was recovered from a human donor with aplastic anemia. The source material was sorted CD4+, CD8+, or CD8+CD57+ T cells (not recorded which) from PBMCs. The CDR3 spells CASSSLGSRNEQFF. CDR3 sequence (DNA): TGTGCCAGCAGTTCGCTCGGGTCCCGCAATGAGCAGTTCTTC. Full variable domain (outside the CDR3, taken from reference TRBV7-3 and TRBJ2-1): GAGVSQTPSNKVTEKGKYVELRCDPISGHTALYWYRQSLGQGPEFLIYFQGTGAADDSGLPNDRFFAVRPEGSVSTLKIQRTERGDSAVYLCASSSLGSRNEQFFGPGTRLTVL.